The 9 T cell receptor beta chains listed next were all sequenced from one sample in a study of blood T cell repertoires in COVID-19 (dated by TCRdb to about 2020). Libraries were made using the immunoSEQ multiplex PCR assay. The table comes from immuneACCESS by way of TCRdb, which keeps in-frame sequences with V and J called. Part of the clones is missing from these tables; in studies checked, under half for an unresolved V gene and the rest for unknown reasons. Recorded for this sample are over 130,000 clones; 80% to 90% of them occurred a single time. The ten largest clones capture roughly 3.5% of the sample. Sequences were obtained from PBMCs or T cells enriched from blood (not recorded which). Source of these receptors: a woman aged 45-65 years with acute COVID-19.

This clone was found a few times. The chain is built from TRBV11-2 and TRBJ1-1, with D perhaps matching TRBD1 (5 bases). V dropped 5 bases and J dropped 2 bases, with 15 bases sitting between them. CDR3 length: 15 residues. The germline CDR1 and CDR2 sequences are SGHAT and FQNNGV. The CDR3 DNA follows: TGTGCCAGCAGCCCCAGGGTGGGAGGCAACACTGAAGCTTTCTTT. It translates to CASSPRVGGNTEAFF. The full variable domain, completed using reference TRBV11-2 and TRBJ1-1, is EAGVAQSPRYKIIEKRQSVAFWCNPISGHATLYWYQQILGQGPKLLIQFQNNGVVDDSQLPKDRFSAERLKGVDSTLKIQPAKLEDSAVYLCASSPRVGGNTEAFFGQGTRLTVV.

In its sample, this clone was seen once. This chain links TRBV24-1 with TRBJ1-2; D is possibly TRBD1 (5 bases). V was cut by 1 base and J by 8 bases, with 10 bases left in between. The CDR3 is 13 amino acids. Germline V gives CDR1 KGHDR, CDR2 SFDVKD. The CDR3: CATSDFVGEGYTF. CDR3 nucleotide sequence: TGTGCCACCAGTGATTTTGTAGGGGAAGGCTACACCTTC.

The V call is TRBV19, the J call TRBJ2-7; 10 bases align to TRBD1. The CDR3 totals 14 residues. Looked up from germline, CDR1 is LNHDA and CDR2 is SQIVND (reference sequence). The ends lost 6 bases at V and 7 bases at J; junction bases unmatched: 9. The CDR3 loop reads CASRPGQGMGEQYF. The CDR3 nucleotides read TGTGCCAGTAGGCCGGGACAGGGGATGGGTGAGCAGTACTTC.

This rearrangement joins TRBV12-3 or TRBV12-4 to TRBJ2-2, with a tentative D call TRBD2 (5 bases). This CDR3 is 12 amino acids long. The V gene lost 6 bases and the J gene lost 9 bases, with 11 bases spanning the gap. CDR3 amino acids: CASRSSGRELFF. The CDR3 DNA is TGTGCCAGCAGGAGCAGCGGCCGGGAGCTGTTTTTT.

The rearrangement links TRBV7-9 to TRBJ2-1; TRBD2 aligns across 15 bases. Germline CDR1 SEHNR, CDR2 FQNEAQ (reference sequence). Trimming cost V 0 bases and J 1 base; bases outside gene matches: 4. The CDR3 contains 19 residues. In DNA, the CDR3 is TGTGCCAGCAGCTTAGCTGCAGGACTAGCGGGAGGGTCCTACAATGAGCAGTTCTTC. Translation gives CASSLAAGLAGGSYNEQFF.

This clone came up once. The CDR3 bases are TGTGCCAGTAGTATGGCCCGGGTAGCGGGAGAGACCCAGTACTTC. This codes for CASSMARVAGETQYF. The V call is TRBV19, the J call TRBJ2-5, with 7 bases lining up with TRBD2. The CDR3 covers 15 residues. V lost 3 bases to trimming and J lost 4 bases; unmatched junction nucleotides: 8. The germline gives CDR1 LNHDA, CDR2 SQIVND (reference sequence).

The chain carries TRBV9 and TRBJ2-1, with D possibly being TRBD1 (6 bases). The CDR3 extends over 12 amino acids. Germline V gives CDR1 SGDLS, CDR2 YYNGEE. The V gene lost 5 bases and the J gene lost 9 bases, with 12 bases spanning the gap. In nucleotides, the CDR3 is TGTGCCAGCAGTACAGGGTTCTCTGAGCAGTTCTTC. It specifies CASSTGFSEQFF. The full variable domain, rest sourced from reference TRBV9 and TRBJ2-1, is DSGVTQTPKHLITATGQRVTLRCSPRSGDLSVYWYQQSLDQGLQFLIQYYNGEERAKGNILERFSAQQFPDLHSELNLSSLELGDSALYFCASSTGFSEQFFGPGTRLTVL.

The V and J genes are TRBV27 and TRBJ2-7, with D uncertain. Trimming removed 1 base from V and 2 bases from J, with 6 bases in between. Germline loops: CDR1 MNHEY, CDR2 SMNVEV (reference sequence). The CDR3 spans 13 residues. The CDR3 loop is CASSLWPAYEQYF. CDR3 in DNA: TGTGCCAGCAGTTTATGGCCAGCCTACGAGCAGTACTTC.

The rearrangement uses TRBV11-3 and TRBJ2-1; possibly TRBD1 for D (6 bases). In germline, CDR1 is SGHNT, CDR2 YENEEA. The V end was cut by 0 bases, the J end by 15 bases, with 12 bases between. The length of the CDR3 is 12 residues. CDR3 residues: CASSLEQGCLFF. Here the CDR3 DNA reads TGTGCCAGCAGCTTAGAGCAGGGGTGTTTGTTCTTC.